These T cell receptor beta chains were read from a single sample in a study of early T cells in non-severe SARS-CoV-2 infection. From the 5' RACE reads, TCRdb called clonotypes with MiXCR, one entry per CDR3 protein. This table has under 45,000 distinct CDR3 sequences, under 13% appearing once. Specimen: whole blood. These receptors came from an adult who was a healthcare worker with PCR-confirmed SARS-CoV-2 infection or an uninfected control (not recorded which). Each CDR3 is given with its conserved first and last residue. Each record gives: clone size, V gene, D gene, J gene, CDR3 protein, CDR3 DNA. The D gene is left open where the match is weak. Clone sizes are given selectively: once, few, many, or a class where the clone is expanded.

few,TRBV29-1,TRBD1,TRBJ2-2,CSVEGHRGNDIGELFF,TGCAGCGTTGAGGGCCACAGGGGGAATGATATTGGGGAGCTGTTTTTT
many,TRBV29-1,.,TRBJ2-7,CSVVQVGAYEQYF,TGCAGCGTTGTACAGGTAGGGGCCTACGAGCAGTACTTC
many,TRBV5-1,.,TRBJ2-5,CASSSNPTLETQYF,TGCGCCAGCAGCTCGAACCCTACCTTAGAGACCCAGTACTTC
many,TRBV5-6,TRBD2,TRBJ2-7,CASSYGGGGRYEQYF,TGTGCCAGCAGCTATGGCGGGGGAGGGAGGTACGAGCAGTACTTC
.,TRBV12-3/TRBV12-4,TRBD1,TRBJ1-5,CASSLRDRSNQPQHF,TGTGCCAGCAGTTTAAGGGACAGGTCGAATCAGCCCCAGCATTTT
many,TRBV11-3,TRBD2,TRBJ2-5,CASSPGTSGFQETQYF,TGTGCCAGCAGCCCAGGGACTAGCGGATTTCAAGAGACCCAGTACTTC
.,TRBV12-3/TRBV12-4,.,TRBJ1-1,CASSRGTIMNTEAFF,TGTGCCAGCAGTAGAGGGACGATCATGAACACTGAAGCTTTCTTT
.,TRBV20-1,TRBD1,TRBJ2-7,CSARGQVGYEQYF,TGCAGTGCACGGGGACAGGTCGGCTACGAGCAGTACTTC
.,TRBV20-1,TRBD1,TRBJ1-6,CSAPVGGQNNSPLHF,TGCAGTGCCCCCGTGGGGGGACAGAATAATTCACCCCTCCACTTT
few,TRBV6-6,.,TRBJ1-6,CASSYSYPGKDSPLHF,TGTGCCAGCAGTTACTCGTATCCCGGAAAGGATTCACCCCTCCACTTT
many,TRBV6-5,TRBD1,TRBJ2-5,CASSYSGGGETQYF,TGTGCCAGCAGTTACTCAGGGGGCGGAGAGACCCAGTACTTC
few,TRBV29-1,.,TRBJ2-7,CSVDGRGSYEQYF,TGCAGCGTTGATGGCAGGGGTTCCTACGAGCAGTACTTC
many,TRBV6-4,TRBD2,TRBJ2-1,CASSDRASGGEQFF,TGTGCCAGCAGTGACCGGGCTAGCGGGGGTGAGCAGTTCTTC
many,TRBV5-5,.,TRBJ2-7,CASSPGNVPYEQYF,TGTGCCAGCAGCCCGGGAAACGTTCCCTACGAGCAGTACTTC
.,TRBV5-1,.,TRBJ1-2,CASSPTAGDYGYTF,TGCGCCAGCAGCCCCACGGCAGGGGACTATGGCTACACCTTC
many,TRBV19,.,TRBJ1-2,CASSVDRSPGYGYTF,TGTGCCAGTAGTGTCGACAGGTCTCCGGGGTATGGCTACACCTTC
.,TRBV6-5,.,TRBJ1-5,CASRRQEAQPQHF,TGTGCCAGCAGACGACAAGAGGCTCAGCCCCAGCATTTT
many,TRBV29-1,.,TRBJ1-2,CSVAGNYGYTF,TGCAGCGTTGCGGGGAACTATGGCTACACCTTC
.,TRBV7-9,TRBD2,TRBJ2-1,CASSILAGGPHNEQFF,TGTGCCAGCAGTATACTAGCGGGGGGGCCCCACAATGAGCAGTTCTTC
.,TRBV12-3/TRBV12-4,.,TRBJ2-7,CASNQGGYEQYF,TGTGCCAGCAACCAGGGGGGCTACGAGCAGTACTTC
few,TRBV11-2,.,TRBJ1-1,CASSLMLGTEAFF,TGTGCCAGCAGCTTAATGCTGGGCACTGAAGCTTTCTTT
.,TRBV18,.,TRBJ1-5,CASSPLAGRDQPQHF,TGTGCCAGCTCACCCTTGGCAGGCCGGGATCAGCCCCAGCATTTT
.,TRBV7-2,.,TRBJ1-5,CASTNPWGNQPQHF,TGTGCCAGCACAAACCCATGGGGCAATCAGCCCCAGCATTTT
.,TRBV5-4,.,TRBJ2-1,CASSLEGRRYNEQFF,TGTGCCAGCAGCTTGGAGGGGCGACGGTACAATGAGCAGTTCTTC
few,TRBV7-9,TRBD1,TRBJ2-7,CASSAGQGGYEQYF,TGTGCCAGCAGCGCGGGACAGGGTGGTTACGAGCAGTACTTC
many,TRBV4-3,TRBD2,TRBJ2-3,CASSQDWRDYTDTQYF,TGCGCCAGCAGCCAAGATTGGCGGGACTACACAGATACGCAGTATTTT
.,TRBV5-1,TRBD1,TRBJ1-2,CASSGTPDRPNYGYTF,TGCGCCAGCAGCGGGACCCCGGACAGGCCCAACTATGGCTACACCTTC
many,TRBV30,.,TRBJ2-6,CAWSVRPPGANVLTF,TGTGCCTGGAGTGTACGACCCCCTGGGGCCAACGTCCTGACTTTC
.,TRBV11-2,.,TRBJ2-3,CASSLDQLNTQYF,TGTGCCAGCAGCTTAGATCAATTAAATACGCAGTATTTT
many,TRBV20-1,.,TRBJ2-1,CSARDLGNNEQFF,TGCAGTGCTAGAGATCTTGGGAACAATGAGCAGTTCTTC
many,TRBV11-2,.,TRBJ1-2,CASSPNRGTNGYTF,TGTGCCAGCAGCCCCAATCGAGGGACCAATGGCTACACCTTC
.,TRBV7-9,.,TRBJ2-5,CASTRRETQYF,TGTGCCAGCACCCGCAGAGAGACCCAGTACTTC
few,TRBV5-6,.,TRBJ1-5,CASSLVSGNQPQHF,TGTGCCAGCAGCTTGGTTTCAGGTAATCAGCCCCAGCATTTT
.,TRBV10-2,.,TRBJ1-4,CASCIGGPRGEKLFF,TGCGCCAGCTGCATAGGAGGTCCTCGAGGGGAAAAACTGTTTTTT
.,TRBV19,TRBD1,TRBJ1-5,CASSIVGTGASQPQHF,TGTGCCAGTAGTATAGTGGGGACAGGGGCGAGTCAGCCCCAGCATTTT
few,TRBV3-1,.,TRBJ1-4,CASKEGNEKLFF,TGTGCCAGCAAAGAGGGGAATGAAAAACTGTTTTTT
.,TRBV6-6,.,TRBJ2-2,CASSLQFPPGELFF,TGTGCCAGCTCCCTACAGTTCCCCCCCGGGGAGCTGTTTTTT
few,TRBV4-3,TRBD1,TRBJ1-3,CASSQDGTGGPSGNTIYF,TGCGCCAGCAGCCAAGACGGGACAGGAGGCCCCTCTGGAAACACCATATATTTT
few,TRBV11-1,.,TRBJ1-1,CASSLAARGSEAFF,TGTGCCAGCAGCTTAGCGGCCCGAGGGTCTGAAGCTTTCTTT
.,TRBV6-5,.,TRBJ1-1,CASRIMTEAFF,TGTGCCAGCAGGATCATGACTGAAGCTTTCTTT
many,TRBV20-1,.,TRBJ2-7,CSAPRSYEQYF,TGCAGTGCCCCAAGATCCTACGAGCAGTACTTC
many,TRBV11-2,.,TRBJ2-6,CASSFPDSSGANVLTF,TGTGCCAGCAGCTTTCCCGACAGCTCTGGGGCCAACGTCCTGACTTTC
.,TRBV12-3/TRBV12-4,.,TRBJ2-7,CASSFGTGNYEQYF,TGTGCCAGCAGTTTCGGTACAGGGAATTACGAGCAGTACTTC
many,TRBV2,TRBD1,TRBJ1-2,CASRKGQGTYGYTF,TGTGCCAGCAGGAAGGGACAGGGGACCTATGGCTACACCTTC
few,TRBV7-2,.,TRBJ2-7,CASSLRGIDYEQYF,TGTGCCAGCAGCTTAAGGGGGATAGACTACGAGCAGTACTTC
many,TRBV10-3,TRBD1,TRBJ1-6,CAISAGQGARSPLHF,TGTGCCATCAGTGCTGGACAGGGGGCGAGATCACCCCTCCACTTT
many,TRBV19,TRBD1,TRBJ1-4,CASSTHRGRDEKLFF,TGTGCCAGTAGTACACACAGGGGGCGTGATGAAAAACTGTTTTTT
many,TRBV4-2,.,TRBJ2-3,CASSQGEPPDTQYF,TGTGCCAGCAGCCAAGGGGAGCCTCCAGATACGCAGTATTTT
few,TRBV7-6,TRBD2,TRBJ2-3,CASSLVASGGAGADTQYF,TGTGCCAGCAGCTTAGTAGCTAGCGGGGGGGCCGGAGCAGATACGCAGTATTTT
many,TRBV2,.,TRBJ2-2,CASSEGRGTGELFF,TGTGCCAGCAGTGAAGGGAGAGGCACCGGGGAGCTGTTTTTT
few,TRBV6-1,TRBD2,TRBJ2-5,CASIPGLAGEETQYF,TGTGCCAGCATCCCTGGACTAGCGGGGGAAGAGACCCAGTACTTC
many,TRBV15,.,TRBJ2-7,CATSRGEAPSYEQYF,TGTGCCACCAGCAGGGGGGAGGCACCATCCTACGAGCAGTACTTC
few,TRBV6-2/TRBV6-3,.,TRBJ1-5,CASSYVFRGEGNQPQHF,TGTGCCAGCAGTTACGTATTCAGGGGTGAGGGCAATCAGCCCCAGCATTTT
many,TRBV5-1,.,TRBJ2-7,CASSLGRVSDEQYF,TGCGCCAGCAGCTTGGGCCGGGTTTCGGACGAGCAGTACTTC
many,TRBV20-1,.,TRBJ2-7,CSAGGGKSSYEQYF,TGCAGTGCCGGCGGCGGGAAGAGCTCCTACGAGCAGTACTTC
many,TRBV7-2,.,TRBJ2-1,CASSFGYDEQFF,TGTGCCAGCAGCTTTGGATACGATGAGCAGTTCTTC